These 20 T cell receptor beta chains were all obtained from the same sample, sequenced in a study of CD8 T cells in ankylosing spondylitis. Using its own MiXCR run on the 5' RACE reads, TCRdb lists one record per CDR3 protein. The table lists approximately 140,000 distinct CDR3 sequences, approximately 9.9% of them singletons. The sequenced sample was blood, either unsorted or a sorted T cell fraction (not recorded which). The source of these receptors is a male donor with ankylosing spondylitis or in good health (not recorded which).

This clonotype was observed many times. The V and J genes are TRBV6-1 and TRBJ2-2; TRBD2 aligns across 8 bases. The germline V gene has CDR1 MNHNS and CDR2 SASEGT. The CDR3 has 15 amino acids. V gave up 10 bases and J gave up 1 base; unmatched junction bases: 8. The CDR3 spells CATQLAEWNTGELFF. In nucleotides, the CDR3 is TGTGCCACCCAACTAGCGGAGTGGAACACCGGGGAGCTGTTTTTT.

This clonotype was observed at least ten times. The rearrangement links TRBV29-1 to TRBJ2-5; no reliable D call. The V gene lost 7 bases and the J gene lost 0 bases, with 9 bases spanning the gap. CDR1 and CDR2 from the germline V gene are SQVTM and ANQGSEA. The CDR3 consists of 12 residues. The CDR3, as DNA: TGCAGCGGATCGCGGTACCAAGAGACCCAGTACTTC. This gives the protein CSGSRYQETQYF.

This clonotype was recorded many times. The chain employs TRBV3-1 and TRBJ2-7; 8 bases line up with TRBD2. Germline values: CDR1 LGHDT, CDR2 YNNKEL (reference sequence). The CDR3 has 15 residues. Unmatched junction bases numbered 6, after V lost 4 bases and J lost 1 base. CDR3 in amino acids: CASSPPGGGSYEQYF. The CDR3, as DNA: TGTGCCAGCAGCCCCCCCGGGGGGGGTTCCTACGAGCAGTACTTC.

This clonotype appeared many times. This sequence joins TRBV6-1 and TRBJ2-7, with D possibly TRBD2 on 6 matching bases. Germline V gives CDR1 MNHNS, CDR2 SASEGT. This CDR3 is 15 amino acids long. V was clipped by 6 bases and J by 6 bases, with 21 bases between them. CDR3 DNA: TGTGCCAGCAGCGACCCTAGGGGTAAGGAGGGCGAGCAGTACTTC. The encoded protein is CASSDPRGKEGEQYF.

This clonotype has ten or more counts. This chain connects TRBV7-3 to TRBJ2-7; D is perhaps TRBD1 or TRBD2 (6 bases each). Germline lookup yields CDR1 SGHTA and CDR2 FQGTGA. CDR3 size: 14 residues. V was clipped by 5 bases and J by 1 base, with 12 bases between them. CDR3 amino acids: CASSPGGGSYEQYF. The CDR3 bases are TGTGCCAGCAGCCCCGGGGGCGGATCCTACGAGCAGTACTTC.

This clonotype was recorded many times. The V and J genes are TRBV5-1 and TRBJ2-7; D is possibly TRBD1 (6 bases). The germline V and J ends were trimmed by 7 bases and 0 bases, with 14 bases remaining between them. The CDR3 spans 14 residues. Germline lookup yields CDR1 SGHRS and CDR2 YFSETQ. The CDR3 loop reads CASLALGGSYEQYF. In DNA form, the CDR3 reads TGCGCCAGCTTGGCCTTAGGGGGCTCCTACGAGCAGTACTTC.

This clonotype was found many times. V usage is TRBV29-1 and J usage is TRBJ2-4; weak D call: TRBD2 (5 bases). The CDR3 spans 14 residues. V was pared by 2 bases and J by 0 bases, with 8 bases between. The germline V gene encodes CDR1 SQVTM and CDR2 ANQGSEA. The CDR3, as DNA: TGCAGCGTTGAAACGGGGATAGCCAAAAACATTCAGTACTTC. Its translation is CSVETGIAKNIQYF.

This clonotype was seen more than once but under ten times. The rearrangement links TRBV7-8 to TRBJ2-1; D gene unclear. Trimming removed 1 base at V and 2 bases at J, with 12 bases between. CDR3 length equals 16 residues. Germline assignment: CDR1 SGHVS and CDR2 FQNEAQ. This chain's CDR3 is CASSLGTPRTYNEQFF. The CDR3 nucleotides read TGTGCCAGCAGCTTAGGGACCCCTAGGACCTACAATGAGCAGTTCTTC.

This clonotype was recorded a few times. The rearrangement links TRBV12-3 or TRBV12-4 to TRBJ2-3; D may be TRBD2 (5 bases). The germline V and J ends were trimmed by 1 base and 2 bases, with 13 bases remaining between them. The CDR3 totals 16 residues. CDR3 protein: CASSLDNWGDTDTQYF. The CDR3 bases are TGTGCCAGCAGTTTAGATAATTGGGGAGACACAGATACGCAGTATTTT.

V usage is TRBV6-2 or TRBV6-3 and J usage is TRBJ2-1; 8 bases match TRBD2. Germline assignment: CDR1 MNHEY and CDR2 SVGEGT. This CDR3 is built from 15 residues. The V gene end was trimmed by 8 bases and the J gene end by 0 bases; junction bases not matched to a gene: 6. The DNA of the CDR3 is TGTGCCAGCTCACAAGCGGGAGACTCCTACAATGAGCAGTTCTTC. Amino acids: CASSQAGDSYNEQFF.

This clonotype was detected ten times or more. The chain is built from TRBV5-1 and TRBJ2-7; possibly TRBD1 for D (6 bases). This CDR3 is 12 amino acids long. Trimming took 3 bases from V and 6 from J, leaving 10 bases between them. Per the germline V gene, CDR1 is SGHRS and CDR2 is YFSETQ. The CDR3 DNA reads TGCGCCAGCAGCTCACAGGGTGGCGAGCAGTACTTC. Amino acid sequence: CASSSQGGEQYF.

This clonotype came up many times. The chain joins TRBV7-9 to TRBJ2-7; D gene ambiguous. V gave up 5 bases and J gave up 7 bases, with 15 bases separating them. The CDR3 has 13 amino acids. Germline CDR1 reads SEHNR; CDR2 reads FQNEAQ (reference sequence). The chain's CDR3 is CASSPRRAGEQYF. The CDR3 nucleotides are TGTGCCAGCAGCCCGCGAAGGGCTGGGGAGCAGTACTTC. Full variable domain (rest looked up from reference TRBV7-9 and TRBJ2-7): DTGVSQNPRHKITKRGQNVTFRCDPISEHNRLYWYRQTLGQGPEFLTYFQNEAQLEKSRLLSDRFSAERPKGSFSTLEIQRTEQGDSAMYLCASSPRRAGEQYFGPGTRLTVT.

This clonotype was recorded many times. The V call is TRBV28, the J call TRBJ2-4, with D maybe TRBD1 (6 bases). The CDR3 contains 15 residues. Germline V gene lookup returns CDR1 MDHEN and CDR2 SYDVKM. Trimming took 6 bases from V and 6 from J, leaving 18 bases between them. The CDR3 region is CASRPNRAGRNIQYF. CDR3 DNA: TGTGCCAGCAGACCAAACAGGGCAGGACGAAACATTCAGTACTTC.

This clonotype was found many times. CDR3 sequence: CATSFGAQETQYF. The CDR3 bases are TGTGCCACCAGTTTTGGGGCCCAAGAGACCCAGTACTTC. The rearrangement uses TRBV24-1 and TRBJ2-5, with a possible D match to TRBD1 (5 bases). This CDR3 contains 13 residues. Germline-derived CDR1 and CDR2 are KGHDR and SFDVKD. V was clipped by 6 bases and J by 1 base, with 8 bases between them.

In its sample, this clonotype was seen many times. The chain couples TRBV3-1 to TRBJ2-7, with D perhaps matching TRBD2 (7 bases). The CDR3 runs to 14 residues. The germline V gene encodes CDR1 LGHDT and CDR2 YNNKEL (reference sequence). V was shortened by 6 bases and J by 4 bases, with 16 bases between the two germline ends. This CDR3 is CASSWGGGEYEQYF. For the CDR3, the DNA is TGTGCCAGCAGTTGGGGAGGGGGTGAGTACGAGCAGTACTTC.

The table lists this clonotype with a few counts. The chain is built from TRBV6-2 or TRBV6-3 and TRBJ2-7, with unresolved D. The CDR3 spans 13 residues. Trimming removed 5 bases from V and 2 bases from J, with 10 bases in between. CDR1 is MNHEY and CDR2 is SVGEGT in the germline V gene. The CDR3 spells CASSLQSAYEQYF. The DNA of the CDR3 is TGTGCCAGCAGTCTCCAGTCAGCCTACGAGCAGTACTTC.

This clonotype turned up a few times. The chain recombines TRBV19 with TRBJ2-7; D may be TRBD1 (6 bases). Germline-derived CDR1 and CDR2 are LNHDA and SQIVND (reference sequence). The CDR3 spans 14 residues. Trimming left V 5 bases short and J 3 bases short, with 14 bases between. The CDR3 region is CASSFTGKGYEQYF. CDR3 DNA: TGTGCCAGTAGTTTCACAGGGAAAGGCTACGAGCAGTACTTC.

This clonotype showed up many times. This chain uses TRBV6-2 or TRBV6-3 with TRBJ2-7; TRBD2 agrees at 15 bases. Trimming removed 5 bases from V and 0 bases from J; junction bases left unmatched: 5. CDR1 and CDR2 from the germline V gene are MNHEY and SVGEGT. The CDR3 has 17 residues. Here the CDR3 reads CASSRKGLAGGSYEQYF. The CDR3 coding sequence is TGTGCCAGCAGTCGAAAGGGACTAGCGGGAGGCTCCTACGAGCAGTACTTC.

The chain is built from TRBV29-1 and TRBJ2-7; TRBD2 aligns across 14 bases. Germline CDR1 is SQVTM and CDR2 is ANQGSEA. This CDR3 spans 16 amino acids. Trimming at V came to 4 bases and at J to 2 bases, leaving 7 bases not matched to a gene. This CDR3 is CSVGGLAGVPTYEQYF. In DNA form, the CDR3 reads TGCAGCGTTGGGGGACTAGCGGGAGTCCCCACCTACGAGCAGTACTTC.

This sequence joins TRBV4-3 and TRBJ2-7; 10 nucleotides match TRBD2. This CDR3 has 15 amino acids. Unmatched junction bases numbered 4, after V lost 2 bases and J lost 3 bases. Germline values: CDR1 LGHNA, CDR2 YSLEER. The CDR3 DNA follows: TGCGCCAGCAGCCAAATAAGGACTAGCGGCTACGAGCAGTACTTC. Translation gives CASSQIRTSGYEQYF.